The 8 T cell receptor beta chains listed next were all sequenced from one sample in a study of CD8+ T cells in alopecia areata. Reverse transcription of extracted RNA yielded cDNA, which provided the sequencing template. Produced via immunoSEQ multiplex PCR; TCRdb's table is partial and in-frame only. The sample carries about 210,000 clones, over 60% recorded once. Sample treatment: oral pan-JAK inhibitor, 5-10 mg twice daily. The starting material was CD4+ T cells sorted from blood, obtained at week 4, from a patient treated with tofacitinib. The receptors here all came from a human donor with alopecia areata.

The rearrangement joins TRBV5-4 to TRBJ1-1; 7 nucleotides match TRBD1. CDR1 is SGHNT, CDR2 YYREEE, per germline (reference sequence). V lost 2 bases, J lost 4 bases, and 5 bases stayed unmatched. This CDR3 has 14 residues. The CDR3 DNA reads TGTGCCAGCAGCTTTAACAGGGGCGCCACTGAAGCTTTCTTT. Amino acid sequence: CASSFNRGATEAFF. Looking up the rest from reference TRBV5-4 and TRBJ1-1 gives the full variable domain: ETGVTQSPTHLIKTRGQQVTLRCSSQSGHNTVSWYQQALGQGPQFIFQYYREEENGRGNFPPRFSGLQFPNYSSELNVNALELDDSALYLCASSFNRGATEAFFGQGTRLTVV.

The rearrangement links TRBV6-4 to TRBJ1-2; possibly TRBD1 for D (6 bases). Germline assignment: CDR1 MRHNA and CDR2 SNTAGT. This CDR3 is 13 amino acids long. V lost 3 bases, J lost 6 bases, and 11 bases lay in between. CDR3 DNA sequence: TGTGCCAGCAGTGATCAGGGGTCGAATGGCTACACCTTC. Its translation: CASSDQGSNGYTF.

As DNA, the CDR3 is TGTGCCAGCAGTCCGGACTATTCCAACTACAATGAGCAGTTCTTC. Protein: CASSPDYSNYNEQFF. This chain links TRBV2 with TRBJ2-1; D may be TRBD2 (6 bases). Trimming pared 5 bases from V and 3 bases from J, leaving 14 bases between. Per germline, CDR1 SNHLY and CDR2 FYNNEI. This CDR3 has 15 amino acids.

V and J are TRBV19 and TRBJ2-6; 9 bases match TRBD1. The ends lost 5 bases at V and 0 bases at J; junction bases unmatched: 5. This CDR3 region has 17 residues. The germline gives CDR1 LNHDA, CDR2 SQIVND (reference sequence). CDR3 nucleotide sequence: TGTGCCAGTAGTCCTGGGACAGGGTTCTCTGGGGCCAACGTCCTGACTTTC. Translating it yields CASSPGTGFSGANVLTF.

The chain recombines TRBV7-2 with TRBJ2-5; TRBD2 agrees at 14 bases. The CDR3 contains 17 residues. Germline V gives CDR1 SGHTA, CDR2 FQGNSA. V shed 8 bases and J 2 bases; nucleotides not matched to a gene: 10. The CDR3 DNA reads TGTGCCAGCCAAAGGACTAGCGGGGGGCCCTGGCAAGAGACCCAGTACTTC. Its translation is CASQRTSGGPWQETQYF.

Here the CDR3 reads CASSLLGGKLFF. For the CDR3, the DNA is TGTGCCAGCAGCTTATTAGGAGGAAAACTGTTTTTT. The V gene is TRBV7-2, the J gene TRBJ1-4; D is uncertain. The CDR3 sequence is 12 residues long. Trimming left V 2 bases short and J 10 bases short, with 8 bases between. CDR1 is SGHTA and CDR2 is FQGNSA in the germline V gene.

The chain couples TRBV4-2 to TRBJ1-2; the D gene is possibly TRBD1 (5 bases). CDR1 and CDR2 from the germline V gene are LGHNA and YNFKEQ. V was cut by 0 bases and J by 7 bases, with 21 bases left in between. This CDR3 is 17 amino acids long. The CDR3 DNA is TGTGCCAGCAGCCAAGAGCGGGGCAGCGGGGAGGGCAGTGGCTACACCTTC. Encoded protein: CASSQERGSGEGSGYTF.

This clone was detected only a few times. The chain combines TRBV5-1 with TRBJ2-5, with a tentative D call TRBD2 (6 bases). The CDR3 has 15 amino acids. Germline lookup yields CDR1 SGHRS and CDR2 YFSETQ. V was clipped by 2 bases and J by 5 bases, with 16 bases between them. In DNA form, the CDR3 reads TGCGCCAGCAGCTTTAGTTATGGCGGGGCGGAGACCCAGTACTTC. Translating it yields CASSFSYGGAETQYF. Full variable domain (outside the CDR3, taken from reference TRBV5-1 and TRBJ2-5): KAGVTQTPRYLIKTRGQQVTLSCSPISGHRSVSWYQQTPGQGLQFLFEYFSETQRNKGNFPGRFSGRQFSNSRSEMNVSTLELGDSALYLCASSFSYGGAETQYFGPGTRLLVL.